This passage covers 21 T cell receptor beta chains from one sample sequenced in a study of siplizumab effects on memory and regulatory T cells. The data were produced by immunoSEQ multiplex PCR, yet TCRdb's version contains in-frame clones alone and is incomplete. The data show some 88,000 clones, with 75% to 90% seen just once and roughly 15% held by the top ten. Sequencing was carried out using CD4+ T cells sorted from blood. These receptors originate from a human donor in good health.

The chain uses TRBV7-6 and TRBJ1-5; TRBD1 matches 9 bases. CDR3 length: 17 residues. V lost 4 bases to trimming and J lost 6 bases; unmatched junction nucleotides: 13. Germline CDR1 reads SGHVS; CDR2 reads FNYEAQ. DNA for the CDR3: TGTGCCAGCAGCTCAAAGGGGGGGGGACAGGGCTCTCAGCCCCAGCATTTT. Translating it yields CASSSKGGGQGSQPQHF.

The chain couples TRBV5-4 to TRBJ2-5; 7 positions match TRBD2. This CDR3 has 14 amino acids. V shed 0 bases and J 12 bases; nucleotides not matched to a gene: 11. The germline V gene encodes CDR1 SGHNT and CDR2 YYREEE (reference sequence). The CDR3 DNA follows: TGTGCCAGCAGCTTGGCACCGACTAGCCCGGCCGAGTACTTC. Translated: CASSLAPTSPAEYF.

The table lists this clone with a count of one. The chain has TRBV6-1 and TRBJ1-1; no clear D. The germline V gene encodes CDR1 MNHNS and CDR2 SASEGT. V was cut by 3 bases and J by 9 bases, with 14 bases left in between. The CDR3 length is 13 residues. The CDR3 spells CASSDSIYQKAFF. The CDR3 DNA sequence: TGTGCCAGCAGTGACTCGATTTATCAAAAAGCTTTCTTT.

The chain links TRBV29-1 to TRBJ2-2, with D perhaps TRBD2 (5 bases). The CDR3 spans 14 residues. The germline V gene encodes CDR1 SQVTM and CDR2 ANQGSEA. The ends were cut back, 3 bases at V and 0 bases at J, with 8 bases in the middle. CDR3 loop: CSVDDYPNTGELFF. CDR3 coding DNA: TGCAGCGTTGATGACTACCCGAACACCGGGGAGCTGTTTTTT.

The gene calls are TRBV5-1 and TRBJ2-3; D is uncertain. The V end lost 7 bases, the J end lost 3 bases, and 12 bases lay between the germline ends. The CDR3 has 13 residues. CDR1 is SGHRS, CDR2 YFSETQ, per germline. The CDR3: CASSDVATDTQYF. The DNA for the CDR3 is TGCGCCAGCTCAGACGTGGCGACAGATACGCAGTATTTT.

V is TRBV5-1 and J is TRBJ1-1, with D unresolved. The CDR3 is made up of 15 amino acids. Germline V CDR1 and CDR2: SGHRS, YFSETQ. V was trimmed by 0 bases and J by 3 bases, leaving 12 bases between them. The CDR3 loop reads CASSLDGVTDTEAFF. The CDR3 nucleotides read TGCGCCAGCAGCTTGGATGGGGTCACGGACACTGAAGCTTTCTTT.

The CDR3, as DNA: TGTGCCAGCAGCCGGCACGACCGTCAAGAGGGTGTTACTGAAGCTTTCTTT. Translating it yields CASSRHDRQEGVTEAFF. The chain uses TRBV11-2 and TRBJ1-1; D uncertain. The CDR3 length is 17 residues. V lost 5 bases and J lost 5, with 24 bases in between. Germline CDR1 reads SGHAT; CDR2 reads FQNNGV.

The chain carries TRBV4-2 and TRBJ2-7; 12 bases are shared with TRBD1. The germline CDR1 and CDR2 sequences are LGHNA and YNFKEQ. V gave up 4 bases and J gave up 6 bases; unmatched junction bases: 7. The CDR3 runs to 15 residues. Written as DNA, the CDR3 is TGTGCCAGCAGCCTACCGGGACAGGGGGCCGCCGAGCAGTACTTC. This gives the protein CASSLPGQGAAEQYF.

This chain uses TRBV2 with TRBJ1-5; 7 nucleotides align to TRBD1. The V and J ends lost 7 bases and 5 bases, in that order; junction bases with no gene match: 11. The CDR3 extends over 15 amino acids. The germline CDR1 and CDR2 sequences are SNHLY and FYNNEI. The CDR3 nucleotides read TGTGCCAGCACTGGACAGGCTGCTGTAGATCAGCCCCAGCATTTT. This codes for CASTGQAAVDQPQHF. The variable domain in full, completed from reference TRBV2 and TRBJ1-5, reads EPEVTQTPSHQVTQMGQEVILRCVPISNHLYFYWYRQILGQKVEFLVSFYNNEISEKSEIFDDQFSVERPDGSNFTLKIRSTKLEDSAMYFCASTGQAAVDQPQHFGDGTRLSIL.

This clone was observed once. V usage is TRBV6-6 and J usage is TRBJ2-2, with 12 bases lining up with TRBD2. In germline, CDR1 is MNHNY, CDR2 SVGAGI (reference sequence). Trimming removed 5 bases from V and 5 bases from J; junction bases left unmatched: 3. The CDR3 length is 15 residues. CDR3 in amino acids: CASSITSGGTGELFF. The DNA for the CDR3 is TGTGCCAGCAGTATTACTAGCGGGGGGACCGGGGAGCTGTTTTTT.

The rearrangement links TRBV9 to TRBJ2-3; 8 bases agree with TRBD2. The V gene end was trimmed by 4 bases and the J gene end by 0 bases; junction bases not matched to a gene: 7. CDR1 and CDR2 (germline): SGDLS, YYNGEE. The CDR3 runs 16 residues. The CDR3 protein is CASSPRLATSTDTQYF. The CDR3 nucleotides read TGTGCCAGCAGCCCCCGACTAGCGACTAGCACAGATACGCAGTATTTT. The whole variable domain, filled in from reference TRBV9 and TRBJ2-3, reads DSGVTQTPKHLITATGQRVTLRCSPRSGDLSVYWYQQSLDQGLQFLIQYYNGEERAKGNILERFSAQQFPDLHSELNLSSLELGDSALYFCASSPRLATSTDTQYFGPGTRLTVL.

The rearrangement uses TRBV6-5 and TRBJ1-3; D is ambiguous. V lost 5 bases, J lost 0 bases, and 8 bases lay in between. Per germline, CDR1 MNHEY and CDR2 SVGAGI. The CDR3 sequence is 14 residues long. The CDR3 bases are TGTGCCAGCAGTCCTGTGAGCTCTGGAAACACCATATATTTT. Translation: CASSPVSSGNTIYF.

This clone has just one count. The rearrangement links TRBV7-3 to TRBJ2-2; D not resolved. V lost 5 bases to trimming and J lost 7 bases, with 17 bases between them. The CDR3 covers 15 residues. Per the germline V gene, CDR1 is SGHTA and CDR2 is FQGTGA. In DNA, the CDR3 is TGTGCCAGCAGCCAAAGGACCACTCTGGGCGGGGAGCTGTTTTTT. Residues: CASSQRTTLGGELFF. Variable domain in full (rest from reference TRBV7-3 and TRBJ2-2): GAGVSQTPSNKVTEKGKYVELRCDPISGHTALYWYRQSLGQGPEFLIYFQGTGAADDSGLPNDRFFAVRPEGSVSTLKIQRTERGDSAVYLCASSQRTTLGGELFFGEGSRLTVL.

There are a few counts of this clone. The genes are TRBV7-8 and TRBJ2-1; 10 positions match TRBD2. V shed 2 bases and J 6 bases; nucleotides not matched to a gene: 7. CDR3 size: 16 residues. Per the germline V gene, CDR1 is SGHVS and CDR2 is FQNEAQ. The CDR3, as DNA: TGTGCCAGCAGCTTAAAAGCGGGAGGGCCGGTCAATGAGCAGTTCTTC. Translation gives CASSLKAGGPVNEQFF.

The rearrangement uses TRBV5-1 and TRBJ2-2; D unclear. With 2 bases removed from V and 1 base from J, the gap between germline ends came to 12 bases. Per germline, CDR1 SGHRS and CDR2 YFSETQ. The CDR3 spans 16 residues. CDR3 residues: CASSFWGIQNTGELFF. In DNA, the CDR3 is TGCGCCAGCAGCTTCTGGGGTATTCAGAACACCGGGGAGCTGTTTTTT.

The chain links TRBV4-1 to TRBJ1-2; the D is unclear. V was shortened by 0 bases and J by 4 bases, with 9 bases between the two germline ends. This CDR3 comprises 14 residues. CDR1 is MGHRA, CDR2 YSYEKL, per germline. The CDR3 DNA sequence: TGCGCCAGCAGCCAAGATACGATCGGCTATGGCTACACCTTC. Residues: CASSQDTIGYGYTF.

The gene calls are TRBV7-9 and TRBJ2-2; 8 bases agree with TRBD1. Germline V lookup: CDR1 SEHNR, CDR2 FQNEAQ (reference sequence). The V gene end was trimmed by 5 bases and the J gene end by 5 bases; junction bases not matched to a gene: 10. This CDR3 is 16 amino acids long. The CDR3 nucleotides read TGTGCCAGCAGCCTAGGGACAGGTCGGCTAACCGGGGAGCTGTTTTTT. Its protein product is CASSLGTGRLTGELFF.

The CDR3 DNA reads TGTGCCAGCTCCCCCGGGGGAGGGAACACTGAAGCTTTCTTT. Residues: CASSPGGGNTEAFF. The rearrangement uses TRBV27 and TRBJ1-1; D possibly corresponds to TRBD1 (5 bases). V was cut by 8 bases and J by 1 base, with 14 bases left in between. Germline V gene lookup returns CDR1 MNHEY and CDR2 SMNVEV (reference sequence). The CDR3 has 14 amino acids.

V is TRBV7-9 and J is TRBJ2-1, with TRBD1 identical over 10 bases. CDR1 and CDR2 (germline): SEHNR, FQNEAQ (reference sequence). The CDR3 is 15 residues long. V dropped 5 bases and J dropped 1; count of bases not matched to a gene: 2. DNA for the CDR3: TGTGCCAGCAGCGAGGGACAGGGGTCCTACAATGAGCAGTTCTTC. It specifies CASSEGQGSYNEQFF.

This clone was detected only once. The chain has TRBV2 and TRBJ2-3; 7 bases map to TRBD1. The CDR3 contains 15 residues. With V trimmed by 3 bases and J by 2 bases, 5 bases remained unmatched. The germline CDR1 and CDR2 sequences are SNHLY and FYNNEI. The CDR3 nucleotides are TGTGCCAGCAGTGATCAGGGACAGAACACAGATACGCAGTATTTT. This translates into CASSDQGQNTDTQYF.

This chain uses TRBV6-6 with TRBJ2-5, with 10 bases lining up with TRBD2. CDR1 is MNHNY and CDR2 is SVGAGI in the germline V gene (reference sequence). J was trimmed by 5 bases and V by 5 bases; bases with no gene match: 2. This CDR3 region has 13 residues. CDR3 in amino acids: CASSTTSGETQYF. CDR3 in DNA: TGTGCCAGCAGTACGACTAGCGGGGAGACCCAGTACTTC.